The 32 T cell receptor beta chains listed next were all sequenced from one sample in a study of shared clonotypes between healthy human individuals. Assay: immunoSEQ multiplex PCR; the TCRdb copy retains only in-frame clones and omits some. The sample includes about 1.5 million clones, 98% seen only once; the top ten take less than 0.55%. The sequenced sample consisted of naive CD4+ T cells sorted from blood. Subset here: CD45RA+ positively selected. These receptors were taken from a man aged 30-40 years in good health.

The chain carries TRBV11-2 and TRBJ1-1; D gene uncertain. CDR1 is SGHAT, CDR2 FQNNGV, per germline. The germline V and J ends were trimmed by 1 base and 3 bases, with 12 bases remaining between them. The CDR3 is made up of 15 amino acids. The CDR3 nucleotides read TGTGCCAGCAGCTTAGTGGTCCGGGGAGACACTGAAGCTTTCTTT. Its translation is CASSLVVRGDTEAFF.

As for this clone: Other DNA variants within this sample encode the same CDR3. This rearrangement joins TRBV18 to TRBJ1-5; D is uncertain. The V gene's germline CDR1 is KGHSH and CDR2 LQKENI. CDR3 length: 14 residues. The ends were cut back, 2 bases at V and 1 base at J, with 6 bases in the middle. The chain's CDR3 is CASSPGFSNQPQHF. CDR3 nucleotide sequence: TGTGCCAGCTCACCAGGGTTCAGCAATCAGCCCCAGCATTTT. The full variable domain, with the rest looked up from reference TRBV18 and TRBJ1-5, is NAGVMQNPRHLVRRRGQEARLRCSPMKGHSHVYWYRQLPEEGLKFMVYLQKENIIDESGMPKERFSAEFPKEGPSILRIQQVVRGDSAAYFCASSPGFSNQPQHFGDGTRLSIL.

The chain's CDR3 is CASSLNRGSDEQFF. For the CDR3, the DNA is TGTGCCAGCAGCTTAAACAGGGGGTCCGATGAGCAGTTCTTC. V is TRBV7-3 and J is TRBJ2-1, with 8 bases lining up with TRBD1. V lost 1 base to trimming and J lost 8 bases; unmatched junction nucleotides: 4. The germline V gene has CDR1 SGHTA and CDR2 FQGTGA. The CDR3 loop spans 14 amino acids. Combining the CDR3 with reference TRBV7-3 and TRBJ2-1 gives the whole variable domain GAGVSQTPSNKVTEKGKYVELRCDPISGHTALYWYRQSLGQGPEFLIYFQGTGAADDSGLPNDRFFAVRPEGSVSTLKIQRTERGDSAVYLCASSLNRGSDEQFFGPGTRLTVL.

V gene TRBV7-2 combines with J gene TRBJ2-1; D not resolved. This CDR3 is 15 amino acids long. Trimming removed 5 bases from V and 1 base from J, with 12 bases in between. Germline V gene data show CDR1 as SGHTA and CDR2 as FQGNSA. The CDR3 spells CASSRGGVSYNEQFF. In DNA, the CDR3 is TGTGCCAGCAGCCGCGGTGGCGTGTCCTACAATGAGCAGTTCTTC. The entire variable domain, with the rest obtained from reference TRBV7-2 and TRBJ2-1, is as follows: GAGVSQSPSNKVTEKGKDVELRCDPISGHTALYWYRQSLGQGLEFLIYFQGNSAPDKSGLPSDRFSAERTGGSVSTLTIQRTQQEDSAVYLCASSRGGVSYNEQFFGPGTRLTVL.

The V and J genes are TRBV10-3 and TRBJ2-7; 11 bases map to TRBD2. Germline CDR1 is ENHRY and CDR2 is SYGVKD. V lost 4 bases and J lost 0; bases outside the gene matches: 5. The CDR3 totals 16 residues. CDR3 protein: CAISAWGTSGSYEQYF. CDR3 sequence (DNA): TGTGCCATCAGTGCGTGGGGGACTAGCGGCTCCTACGAGCAGTACTTC.

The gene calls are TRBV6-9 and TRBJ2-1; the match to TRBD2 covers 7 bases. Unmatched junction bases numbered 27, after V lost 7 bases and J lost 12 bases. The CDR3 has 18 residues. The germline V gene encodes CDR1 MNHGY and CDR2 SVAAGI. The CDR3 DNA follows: TGTGCCAGCAACAAGGGTCGGCCGTGGCTAGCGGTAACCGAAGTGCAGTTCTTC. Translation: CASNKGRPWLAVTEVQFF.

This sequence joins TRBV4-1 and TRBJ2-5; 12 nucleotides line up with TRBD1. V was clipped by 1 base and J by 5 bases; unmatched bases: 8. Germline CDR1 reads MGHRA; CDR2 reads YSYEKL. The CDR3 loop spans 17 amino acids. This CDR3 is CASSQGLGDRGHETQYF. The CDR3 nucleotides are TGCGCCAGCAGCCAAGGCCTTGGGGACAGGGGGCATGAGACCCAGTACTTC.

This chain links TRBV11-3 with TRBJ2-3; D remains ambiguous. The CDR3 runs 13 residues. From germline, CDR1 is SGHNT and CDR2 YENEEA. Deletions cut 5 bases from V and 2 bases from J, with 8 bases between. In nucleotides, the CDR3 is TGTGCCAGCAGCCCAACATACACAGATACGCAGTATTTT. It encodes CASSPTYTDTQYF.

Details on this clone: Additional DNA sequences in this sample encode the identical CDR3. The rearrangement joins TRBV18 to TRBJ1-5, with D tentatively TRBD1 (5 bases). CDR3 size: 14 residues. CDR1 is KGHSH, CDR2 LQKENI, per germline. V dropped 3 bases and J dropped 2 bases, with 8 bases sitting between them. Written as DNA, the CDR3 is TGTGCCAGCTCACCCGGGACGGGCAATCAGCCCCAGCATTTT. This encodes CASSPGTGNQPQHF.

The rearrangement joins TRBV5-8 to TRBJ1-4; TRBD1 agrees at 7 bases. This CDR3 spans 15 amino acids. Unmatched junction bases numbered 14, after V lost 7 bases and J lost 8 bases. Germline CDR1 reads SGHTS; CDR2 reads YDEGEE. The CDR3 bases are TGTGCCAGCTCCCTCCCCCCAGGGGGGCTGGAAAAACTGTTTTTT. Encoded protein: CASSLPPGGLEKLFF.

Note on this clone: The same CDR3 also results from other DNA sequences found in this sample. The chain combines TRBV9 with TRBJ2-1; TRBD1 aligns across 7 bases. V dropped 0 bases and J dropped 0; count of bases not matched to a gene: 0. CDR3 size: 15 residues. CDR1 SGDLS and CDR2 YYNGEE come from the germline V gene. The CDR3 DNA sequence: TGTGCCAGCAGCGTAGCAGGGGGCTCCTACAATGAGCAGTTCTTC. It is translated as CASSVAGGSYNEQFF.

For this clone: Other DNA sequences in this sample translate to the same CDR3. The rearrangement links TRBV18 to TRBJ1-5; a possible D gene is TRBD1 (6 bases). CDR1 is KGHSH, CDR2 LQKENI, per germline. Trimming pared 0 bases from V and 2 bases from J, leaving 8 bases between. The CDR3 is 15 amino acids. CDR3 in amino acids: CASSPPGGGNQPQHF. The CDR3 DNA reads TGTGCCAGCTCACCACCAGGGGGGGGCAATCAGCCCCAGCATTTT.

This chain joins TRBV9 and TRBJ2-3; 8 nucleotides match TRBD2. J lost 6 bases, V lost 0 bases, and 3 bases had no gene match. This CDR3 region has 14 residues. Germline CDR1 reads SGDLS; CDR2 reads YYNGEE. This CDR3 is CASSVVAGRDTQYF. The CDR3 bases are TGTGCCAGCAGCGTAGTAGCGGGGCGGGATACGCAGTATTTT.

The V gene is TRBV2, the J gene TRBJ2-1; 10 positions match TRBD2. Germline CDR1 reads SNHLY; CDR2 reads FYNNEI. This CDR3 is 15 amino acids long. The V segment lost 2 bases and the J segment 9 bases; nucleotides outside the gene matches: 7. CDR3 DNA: TGTGCCAGCAGTGAAACCCTAGCGGGAGCAGCTGAGCAGTTCTTC. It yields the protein CASSETLAGAAEQFF.

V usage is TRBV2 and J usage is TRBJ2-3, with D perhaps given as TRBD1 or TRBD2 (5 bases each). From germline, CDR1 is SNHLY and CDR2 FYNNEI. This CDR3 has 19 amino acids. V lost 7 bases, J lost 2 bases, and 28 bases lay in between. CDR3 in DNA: TGTGCCAGCACCCCCCTTTTCGGGACCAAGGGGACCCCCACAGATACGCAGTATTTT. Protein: CASTPLFGTKGTPTDTQYF. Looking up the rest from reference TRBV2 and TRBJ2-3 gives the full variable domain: EPEVTQTPSHQVTQMGQEVILRCVPISNHLYFYWYRQILGQKVEFLVSFYNNEISEKSEIFDDQFSVERPDGSNFTLKIRSTKLEDSAMYFCASTPLFGTKGTPTDTQYFGPGTRLTVL.

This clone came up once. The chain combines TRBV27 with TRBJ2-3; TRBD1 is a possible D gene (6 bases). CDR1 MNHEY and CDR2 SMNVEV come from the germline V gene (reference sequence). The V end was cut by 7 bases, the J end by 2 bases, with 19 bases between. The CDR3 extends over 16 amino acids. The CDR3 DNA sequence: TGTGCCAGCACCCTGAGGGGGAGACCAGTCACAGATACGCAGTATTTT. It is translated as CASTLRGRPVTDTQYF.

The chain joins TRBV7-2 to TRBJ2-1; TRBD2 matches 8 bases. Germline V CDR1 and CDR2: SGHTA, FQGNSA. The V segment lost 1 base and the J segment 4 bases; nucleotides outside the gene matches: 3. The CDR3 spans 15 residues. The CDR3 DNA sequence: TGTGCCAGCAGCTTAGGGATAGCGGGGTACAATGAGCAGTTCTTC. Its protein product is CASSLGIAGYNEQFF.

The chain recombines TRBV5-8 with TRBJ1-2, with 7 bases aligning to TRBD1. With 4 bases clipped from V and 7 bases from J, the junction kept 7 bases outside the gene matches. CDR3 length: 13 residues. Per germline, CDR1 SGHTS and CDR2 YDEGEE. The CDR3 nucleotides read TGTGCCAGCAGCCCAGACAGGGCCGTTGGCTACACCTTC. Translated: CASSPDRAVGYTF.

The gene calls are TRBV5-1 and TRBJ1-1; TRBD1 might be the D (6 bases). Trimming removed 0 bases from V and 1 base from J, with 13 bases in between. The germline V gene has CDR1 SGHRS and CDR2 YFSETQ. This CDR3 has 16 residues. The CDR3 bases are TGCGCCAGCAGCTTGGTAACCGGACAGACGAACACTGAAGCTTTCTTT. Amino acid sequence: CASSLVTGQTNTEAFF.

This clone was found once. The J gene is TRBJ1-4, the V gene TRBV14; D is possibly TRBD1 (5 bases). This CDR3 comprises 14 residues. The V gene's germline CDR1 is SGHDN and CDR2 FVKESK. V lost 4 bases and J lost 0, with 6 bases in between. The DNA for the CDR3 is TGTGCCAGCAGCCTACAGGCAACTAATGAAAAACTGTTTTTT. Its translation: CASSLQATNEKLFF.

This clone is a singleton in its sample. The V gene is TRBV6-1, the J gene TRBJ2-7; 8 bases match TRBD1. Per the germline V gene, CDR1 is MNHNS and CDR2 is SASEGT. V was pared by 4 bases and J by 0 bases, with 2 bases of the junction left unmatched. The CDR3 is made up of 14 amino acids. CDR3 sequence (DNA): TGTGCCAGCAGTGTGGGACAGGCCTCCTACGAGCAGTACTTC. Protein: CASSVGQASYEQYF.

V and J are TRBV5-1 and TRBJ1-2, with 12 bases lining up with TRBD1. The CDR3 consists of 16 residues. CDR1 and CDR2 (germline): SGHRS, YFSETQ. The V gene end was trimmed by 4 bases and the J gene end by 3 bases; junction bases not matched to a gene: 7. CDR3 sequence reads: CASSVARDRGHYGYTF. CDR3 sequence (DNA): TGCGCCAGCAGCGTGGCCCGGGACAGGGGGCACTATGGCTACACCTTC.

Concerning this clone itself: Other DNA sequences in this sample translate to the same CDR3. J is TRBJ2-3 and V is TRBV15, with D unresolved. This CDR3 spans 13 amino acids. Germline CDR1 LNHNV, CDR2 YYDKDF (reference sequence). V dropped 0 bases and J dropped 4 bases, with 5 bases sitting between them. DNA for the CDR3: TGTGCCACCAGCAGAGATAGGGCAGATACGCAGTATTTT. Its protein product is CATSRDRADTQYF.

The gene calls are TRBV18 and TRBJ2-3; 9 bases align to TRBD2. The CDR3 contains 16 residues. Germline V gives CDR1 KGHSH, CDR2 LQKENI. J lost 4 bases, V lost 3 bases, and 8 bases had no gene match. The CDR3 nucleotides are TGTGCCAGCTCACCGAATAGCGGGAGCGGCCCAGATACGCAGTATTTT. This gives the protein CASSPNSGSGPDTQYF.

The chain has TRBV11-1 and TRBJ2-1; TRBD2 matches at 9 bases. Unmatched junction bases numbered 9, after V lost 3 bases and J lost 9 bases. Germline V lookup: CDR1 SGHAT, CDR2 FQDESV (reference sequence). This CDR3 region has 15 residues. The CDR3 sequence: CASSLSSGALGEQFF. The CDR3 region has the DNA TGTGCCAGCAGCTTGTCTAGCGGGGCATTAGGTGAGCAGTTCTTC.

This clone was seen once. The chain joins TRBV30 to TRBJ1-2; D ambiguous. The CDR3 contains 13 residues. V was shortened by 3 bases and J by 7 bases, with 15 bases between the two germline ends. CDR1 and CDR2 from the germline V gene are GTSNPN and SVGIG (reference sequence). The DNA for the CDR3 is TGTGCCTGGAGCTCCCGTGGGGTGCGTGGCTACACCTTC. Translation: CAWSSRGVRGYTF. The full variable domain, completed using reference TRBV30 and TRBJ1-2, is SQTIHQWPATLVQPVGSPLSLECTVEGTSNPNLYWYRQAAGRGLQLLFYSVGIGQISSEVPQNLSASRPQDRQFILSSKKLLLSDSGFYLCAWSSRGVRGYTFGSGTRLTVV.

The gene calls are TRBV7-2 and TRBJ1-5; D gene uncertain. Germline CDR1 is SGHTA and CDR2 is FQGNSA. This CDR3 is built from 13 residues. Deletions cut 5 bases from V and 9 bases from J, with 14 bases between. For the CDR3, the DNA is TGTGCCAGCAGCCAAGGGTCCGGTGTGCCCCAGCATTTT. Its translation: CASSQGSGVPQHF. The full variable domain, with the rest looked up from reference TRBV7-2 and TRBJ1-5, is GAGVSQSPSNKVTEKGKDVELRCDPISGHTALYWYRQSLGQGLEFLIYFQGNSAPDKSGLPSDRFSAERTGGSVSTLTIQRTQQEDSAVYLCASSQGSGVPQHFGDGTRLSIL.

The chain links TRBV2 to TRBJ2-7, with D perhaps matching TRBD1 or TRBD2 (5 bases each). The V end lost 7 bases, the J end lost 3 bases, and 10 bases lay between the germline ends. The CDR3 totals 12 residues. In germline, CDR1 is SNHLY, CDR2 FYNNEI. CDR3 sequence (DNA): TGTGCCAGCACCATGGGGGACTACGAGCAGTACTTC. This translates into CASTMGDYEQYF.

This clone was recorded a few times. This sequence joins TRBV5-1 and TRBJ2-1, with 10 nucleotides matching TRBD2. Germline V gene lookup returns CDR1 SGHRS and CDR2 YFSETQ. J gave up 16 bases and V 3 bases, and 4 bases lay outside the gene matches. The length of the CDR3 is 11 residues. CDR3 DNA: TGCGCCAGCAGCTCTAGCGGGAGCTACTTCTTC. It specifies CASSSSGSYFF.

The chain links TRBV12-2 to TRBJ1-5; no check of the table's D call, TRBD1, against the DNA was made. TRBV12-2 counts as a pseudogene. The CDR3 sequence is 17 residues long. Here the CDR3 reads CASRLAVTALYRQPQHF. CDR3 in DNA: TGTGCAAGTCGCTTAGCGGTAACAGCCCTGTACCGGCAGCCCCAGCATTTT.

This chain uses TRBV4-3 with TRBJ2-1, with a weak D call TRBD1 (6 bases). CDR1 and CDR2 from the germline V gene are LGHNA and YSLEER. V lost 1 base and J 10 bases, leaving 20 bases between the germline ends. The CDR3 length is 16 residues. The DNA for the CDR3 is TGCGCCAGCAGCCAAGGTGGAAGGGGGTGGTCTAACGAGCAGTTCTTC. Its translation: CASSQGGRGWSNEQFF.

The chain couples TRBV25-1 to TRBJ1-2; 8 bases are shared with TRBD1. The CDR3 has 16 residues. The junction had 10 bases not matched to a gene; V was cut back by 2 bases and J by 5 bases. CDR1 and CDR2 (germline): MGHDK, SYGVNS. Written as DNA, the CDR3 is TGTGCCAGCAGTGAAATGGGGTGGGACAGGCCTTATGGCTACACCTTC. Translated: CASSEMGWDRPYGYTF.